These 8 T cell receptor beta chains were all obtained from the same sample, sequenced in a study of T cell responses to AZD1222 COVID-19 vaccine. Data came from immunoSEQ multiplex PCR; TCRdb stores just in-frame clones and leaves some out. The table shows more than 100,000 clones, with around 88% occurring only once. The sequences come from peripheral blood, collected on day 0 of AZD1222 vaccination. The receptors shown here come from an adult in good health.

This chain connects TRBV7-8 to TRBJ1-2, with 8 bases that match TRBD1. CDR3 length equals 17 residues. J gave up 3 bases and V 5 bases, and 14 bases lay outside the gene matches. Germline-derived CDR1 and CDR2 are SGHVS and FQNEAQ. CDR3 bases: TGTGCCAGCAGCCCCCTTGGAGCGGGACAGGCATACTATGGCTACACCTTC. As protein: CASSPLGAGQAYYGYTF.

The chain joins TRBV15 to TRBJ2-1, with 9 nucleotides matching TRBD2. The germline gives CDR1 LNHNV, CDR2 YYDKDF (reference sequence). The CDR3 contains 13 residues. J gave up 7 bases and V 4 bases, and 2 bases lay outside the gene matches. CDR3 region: CATSNSGGNEQFF. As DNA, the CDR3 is TGTGCCACCAGCAATAGCGGGGGAAATGAGCAGTTCTTC.

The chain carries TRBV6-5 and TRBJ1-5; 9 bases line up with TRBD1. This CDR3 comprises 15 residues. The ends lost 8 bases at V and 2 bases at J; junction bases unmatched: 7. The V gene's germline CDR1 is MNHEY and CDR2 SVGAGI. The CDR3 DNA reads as TGTGCCAGCCAGTCGGGACAGGGTGGCAATCAGCCCCAGCATTTT. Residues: CASQSGQGGNQPQHF.

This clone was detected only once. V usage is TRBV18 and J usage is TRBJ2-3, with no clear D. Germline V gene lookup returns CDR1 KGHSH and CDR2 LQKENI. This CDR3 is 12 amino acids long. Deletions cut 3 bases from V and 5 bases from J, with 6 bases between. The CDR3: CASSPSQDTQYF. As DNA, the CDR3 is TGTGCCAGCTCACCGAGTCAAGATACGCAGTATTTT.

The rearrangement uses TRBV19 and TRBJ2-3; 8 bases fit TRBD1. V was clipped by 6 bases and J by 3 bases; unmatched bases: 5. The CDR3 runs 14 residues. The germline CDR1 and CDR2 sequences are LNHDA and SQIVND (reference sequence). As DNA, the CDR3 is TGTGCCAGTAGCGAGGACAGGGAAACAGATACGCAGTATTTT. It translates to CASSEDRETDTQYF.

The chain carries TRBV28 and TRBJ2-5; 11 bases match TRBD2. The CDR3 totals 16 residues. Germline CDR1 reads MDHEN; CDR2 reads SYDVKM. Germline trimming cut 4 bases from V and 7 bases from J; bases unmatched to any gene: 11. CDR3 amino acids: CASSSTSGGIRWTQYF. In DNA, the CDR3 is TGTGCCAGCAGTTCCACTAGCGGGGGAATAAGATGGACCCAGTACTTC.

The CDR3 region is CASSRIGRSGELFF. In DNA, the CDR3 is TGTGCCAGCAGCCGGATAGGGAGGTCCGGGGAGCTGTTTTTT. This chain uses TRBV7-9 with TRBJ2-2, with D possibly matching TRBD2 (6 bases). The CDR3 sequence is 14 residues long. CDR1 SEHNR and CDR2 FQNEAQ come from the germline V gene (reference sequence). Trimming cost V 5 bases and J 6 bases, with 13 bases left between them.

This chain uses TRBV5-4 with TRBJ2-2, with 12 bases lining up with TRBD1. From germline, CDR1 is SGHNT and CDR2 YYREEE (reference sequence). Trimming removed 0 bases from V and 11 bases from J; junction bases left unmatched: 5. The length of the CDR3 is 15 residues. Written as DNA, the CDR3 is TGTGCCAGCAGCTTGGACGGGACAGGGGGCAACGAGCTGTTTTTT. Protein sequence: CASSLDGTGGNELFF.